A single sample gave rise to the 10 T cell receptor beta chains below, sequenced in a study of pediatric ulcerative colitis. Repertoires were generated with immunoSEQ multiplex PCR, while TCRdb's copy carries only in-frame clones and drops some. The table has 60,000 to 75,000 clones, 75% to 85% seen once. The sequenced sample consisted of blood. These receptors all come from a boy aged 5 to 17 with moderate ulcerative colitis.

The chain joins TRBV7-3 to TRBJ2-3, with 11 bases matching TRBD2. After removal of 5 bases from V and 5 bases from J, the junction contained 3 bases not matched to a gene. Per the germline V gene, CDR1 is SGHTA and CDR2 is FQGTGA. The CDR3 has 14 residues. The CDR3 reads CASSPGLAGDTQYF. The CDR3 DNA sequence: TGTGCCAGCAGCCCCGGACTAGCGGGAGATACGCAGTATTTT.

This clone has a single count. The chain joins TRBV25-1 to TRBJ2-7; unclear D gene. This CDR3 region has 16 residues. The ends were cut back, 4 bases at V and 2 bases at J, with 18 bases in the middle. Germline assignment: CDR1 MGHDK and CDR2 SYGVNS. The CDR3 DNA reads as TGTGCCAGCAGTGGAATACACAAGAAAATTACCTACGAGCAGTACTTC. Translating it yields CASSGIHKKITYEQYF.

Relative to its sample, this clone is medium-sized. V gene TRBV27 combines with J gene TRBJ1-2; unclear D gene. This CDR3 spans 13 amino acids. Trimming shortened V by 0 bases and J by 6 bases, and 8 bases separated the two germline ends. Germline CDR1 MNHEY, CDR2 SMNVEV (reference sequence). DNA for the CDR3: TGTGCCAGCAGTTTATCGCGGAGGGATGGCTACACCTTC. Encoded protein: CASSLSRRDGYTF.

The chain joins TRBV5-1 to TRBJ1-4, with TRBD1 as a possible D gene (5 bases). Trimming cost V 0 bases and J 8 bases, with 14 bases left between them. Germline V gene data show CDR1 as SGHRS and CDR2 as YFSETQ. The CDR3 extends over 15 amino acids. In nucleotides, the CDR3 is TGCGCCAGCAGCTTGGTAGGGACGTCAAGGGAAAAACTGTTTTTT. It specifies CASSLVGTSREKLFF.

The chain recombines TRBV4-1 with TRBJ2-7; D is uncertain. This CDR3 comprises 11 residues. V lost 1 base to trimming and J lost 5 bases, with 3 bases between them. Germline loops: CDR1 MGHRA, CDR2 YSYEKL. In DNA, the CDR3 is TGCGCCAGCAGCCAAGCAAACGAGCAGTACTTC. It encodes CASSQANEQYF.

The J gene is TRBJ2-7, the V gene TRBV7-2; tentatively, D is TRBD1 (5 bases). Deletions cut 4 bases from V and 4 bases from J, with 8 bases between. The germline CDR1 and CDR2 sequences are SGHTA and FQGNSA. There are 12 residues in the CDR3. CDR3 nucleotides: TGTGCCAGCAGCTCAGGGATGTACGAGCAGTACTTC. Protein product: CASSSGMYEQYF.

V usage is TRBV2 and J usage is TRBJ1-2, with TRBD1 matching 8 bases. The CDR3 runs 16 residues. The V gene's germline CDR1 is SNHLY and CDR2 FYNNEI. J lost 3 bases, V lost 6 bases, and 12 bases had no gene match. The CDR3 region is CASSRDRPRYDYGYTF. The DNA of the CDR3 is TGTGCCAGCAGCCGGGACAGGCCCAGATACGACTATGGCTACACCTTC.

The V and J genes are TRBV6-5 and TRBJ2-7, with TRBD2 as a possible D gene (5 bases). V was pared by 0 bases and J by 7 bases, with 7 bases between. Per the germline V gene, CDR1 is MNHEY and CDR2 is SVGAGI. The CDR3 contains 12 residues. CDR3 nucleotide sequence: TGTGCCAGCAGTTACTCATCGGGGGAGCAGTACTTC. Translated, it gives CASSYSSGEQYF.

In nucleotides, the CDR3 is TGTGCCAGCAGCCAAGATCCTGTAACTAGCGGGGGGAACACCGGGGAGCTGTTTTTT. Amino acid sequence: CASSQDPVTSGGNTGELFF. The rearrangement links TRBV4-2 to TRBJ2-2; 11 bases agree with TRBD2. Germline CDR1 LGHNA, CDR2 YNFKEQ. The CDR3 runs to 19 residues. Trimming took 0 bases from V and 1 from J; bases not matched to a gene: 7.

The rearrangement links TRBV6-5 to TRBJ1-3, with D unclear. The CDR3 length is 15 residues. Trimming removed 0 bases from V and 0 bases from J, with 6 bases in between. The germline CDR1 and CDR2 sequences are MNHEY and SVGAGI. The CDR3, as DNA: TGTGCCAGCAGTTACTCGGAGGGCTCTGGAAACACCATATATTTT. Translating it yields CASSYSEGSGNTIYF.